The sequence of this TCR beta chain was determined in a study of T cells in localized non-small cell lung cancer. Study-wide findings and caveats: It was uninvolved adjacent lung that showed the highest T cell clonality, exceeding tumor. Within adjacent lung there appeared a median approximately 59 of the top 100 tumor clones. A raised T cell density in blood coincided with lengthier overall survival.

The table came from immunoSEQ multiplex PCR; TCRdb's copy has only in-frame clones and leaves some out. There are some 30,000 clones in the sample; 94% occur only once, and 0.73% lies in the top ten. Concerning this clone: No antigen is known for it.

This CDR3 comprises 16 residues. Germline loops: CDR1 KGHSH, CDR2 LQKENI. V lost 4 bases and J lost 1; bases outside the gene matches: 9. The sequencing used peripheral blood, collected before any cancer treatment. The J gene is TRBJ1-1, the V gene TRBV18, with 7 nucleotides matching TRBD1. This TCR was sampled from a woman aged 40 to 75 with stage I lung adenocarcinoma. The CDR3 loop is CASSLRQGGGNTEAFF. DNA for the CDR3: TGTGCCAGCTCACTTCGACAGGGTGGAGGGAACACTGAAGCTTTCTTT.